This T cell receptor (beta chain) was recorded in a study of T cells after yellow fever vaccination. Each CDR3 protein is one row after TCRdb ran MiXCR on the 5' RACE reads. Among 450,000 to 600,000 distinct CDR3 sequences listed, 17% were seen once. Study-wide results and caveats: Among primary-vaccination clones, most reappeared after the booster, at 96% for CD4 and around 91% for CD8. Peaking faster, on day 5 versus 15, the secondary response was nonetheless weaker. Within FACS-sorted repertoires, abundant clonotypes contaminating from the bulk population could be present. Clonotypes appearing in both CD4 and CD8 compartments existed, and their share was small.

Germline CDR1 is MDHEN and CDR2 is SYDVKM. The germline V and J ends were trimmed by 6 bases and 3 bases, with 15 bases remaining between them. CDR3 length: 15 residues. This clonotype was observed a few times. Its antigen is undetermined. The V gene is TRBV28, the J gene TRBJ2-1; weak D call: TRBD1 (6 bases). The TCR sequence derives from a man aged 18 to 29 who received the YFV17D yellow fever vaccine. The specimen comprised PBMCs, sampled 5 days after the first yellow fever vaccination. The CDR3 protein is CASSKNRDFYNEQFF. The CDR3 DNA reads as TGTGCCAGCAGCAAAAACAGGGATTTCTACAATGAGCAGTTCTTC.